This is a list of T cell receptor beta chains from one sample in a study of cytomegalovirus exposure and HLA in healthy donors. The method was immunoSEQ multiplex PCR; TCRdb's version includes in-frame clones alone and lacks a portion of them. Among about 100,000 clones, 70% to 85% were seen once, and the ten largest hold less than 1.5%. The specimen sequenced was PBMCs. The source is a woman younger than 35 in good health and CMV-seronegative. CDR3s include the opening cysteine and the closing phenylalanine or tryptophan. Fields, in order: CDR3 DNA, CDR3 protein, clone size, D gene, V gene, J gene. The D gene is left open where the match is weak. Expanded clones are given a class, and other clones once, few, many or no size at all.

CDR3nt: TGTGCCAGCAGCTTAGATCGGTCCGTAGGGGCAGAAGATAGCAATCAGCCCCAGCATTTT
CDR3aa: CASSLDRSVGAEDSNQPQHF
abundance: NA
d_gene: NA
v_gene: TRBV7-8
j_gene: TRBJ1-5

CDR3nt: TGTGCCAGCAGCTTATCAACATCAGATACGCAGTATTTT
CDR3aa: CASSLSTSDTQYF
abundance: NA
d_gene: NA
v_gene: TRBV7-2
j_gene: TRBJ2-3

CDR3nt: TGCGCCAGCAGCCAAGTCCTGACTAGCGGGAAGTACGAGCAGTACTTC
CDR3aa: CASSQVLTSGKYEQYF
abundance: NA
d_gene: TRBD2
v_gene: TRBV4-3
j_gene: TRBJ2-7

CDR3nt: TGTGCCAGCAGTCAGGGGACAGGGGGATACGAGCAGTACTTC
CDR3aa: CASSQGTGGYEQYF
abundance: few
d_gene: TRBD1
v_gene: TRBV6-5
j_gene: TRBJ2-7

CDR3nt: TGCGCCAGCAGCCTTGCAGAGTTACAGGGTATGGATGGCTACACCTTC
CDR3aa: CASSLAELQGMDGYTF
abundance: NA
d_gene: NA
v_gene: TRBV5-1
j_gene: TRBJ1-2

CDR3nt: TGTGCCAGCTGGCAGGGTTCAGGTTCACCCCTCCACTTT
CDR3aa: CASWQGSGSPLHF
abundance: NA
d_gene: NA
v_gene: TRBV2
j_gene: TRBJ1-6

CDR3nt: TGCGCCAGCAGGAAATCTAGCGGGGGGTACCAAGAGACCCAGTACTTC
CDR3aa: CASRKSSGGYQETQYF
abundance: once
d_gene: TRBD2
v_gene: TRBV5-1
j_gene: TRBJ2-5

CDR3nt: TGTGCCAGCAGCTTAGCCCCACTGAAGCTCGAGCAGTACTTC
CDR3aa: CASSLAPLKLEQYF
abundance: NA
d_gene: NA
v_gene: TRBV11-2
j_gene: TRBJ2-7

CDR3nt: TGTGCCAGCAGCGTAGATCCGGACTATGGCTACACCTTC
CDR3aa: CASSVDPDYGYTF
abundance: NA
d_gene: NA
v_gene: TRBV9
j_gene: TRBJ1-2

CDR3nt: TGTGCCAGCAGTGCGACACCGCACCGGAACACCGGGGAGCTGTTTTTT
CDR3aa: CASSATPHRNTGELFF
abundance: NA
d_gene: NA
v_gene: TRBV6-1
j_gene: TRBJ2-2

CDR3nt: TGTGCCAGCAGCATAGGGTACACACAAGAGACCCAGTACTTC
CDR3aa: CASSIGYTQETQYF
abundance: NA
d_gene: NA
v_gene: TRBV7-2
j_gene: TRBJ2-5

CDR3nt: TGTGCCAGCAGCCCCCGACCGAGACAGGGGAACACTGAAGCTTTCTTT
CDR3aa: CASSPRPRQGNTEAFF
abundance: NA
d_gene: TRBD1
v_gene: TRBV6-4
j_gene: TRBJ1-1

CDR3nt: TGTGCCTGGAATACAGGGGGGAATCAGCCCCAGCATTTT
CDR3aa: CAWNTGGNQPQHF
abundance: NA
d_gene: TRBD1
v_gene: TRBV30
j_gene: TRBJ1-5

CDR3nt: TGTGCCTGGAGTACTATTCGCAATGAGCAGTTCTTC
CDR3aa: CAWSTIRNEQFF
abundance: NA
d_gene: NA
v_gene: TRBV30
j_gene: TRBJ2-1

CDR3nt: TGTGCCAGCAGCTACGGGAGCACAGATACGCAGTATTTT
CDR3aa: CASSYGSTDTQYF
abundance: NA
d_gene: NA
v_gene: TRBV11-2
j_gene: TRBJ2-3

CDR3nt: TGTGCCAGCAGCTCAGATCAAGCGGGGCTAAGCTCCTACAATGAGCAGTTCTTC
CDR3aa: CASSSDQAGLSSYNEQFF
abundance: NA
d_gene: TRBD2
v_gene: TRBV5-4
j_gene: TRBJ2-1

CDR3nt: TGTGCCAGCAGCCTAGGGACAGGGGGCTGGACTAATGAAAAACTGTTTTTT
CDR3aa: CASSLGTGGWTNEKLFF
abundance: NA
d_gene: TRBD1
v_gene: TRBV5-8
j_gene: TRBJ1-4

CDR3nt: TGCAGCGTTGACCGGGGAGGAGATACGCAGTATTTT
CDR3aa: CSVDRGGDTQYF
abundance: NA
d_gene: NA
v_gene: TRBV29-1
j_gene: TRBJ2-3

CDR3nt: TGCGCCAGCAGCTCTCTCCTAAACATTCAGTACTTC
CDR3aa: CASSSLLNIQYF
abundance: few
d_gene: NA
v_gene: TRBV4-1
j_gene: TRBJ2-4

CDR3nt: TGTGCCAGCACCCCTGTGGGGGGTGATAACACCGGGGAGCTGTTTTTT
CDR3aa: CASTPVGGDNTGELFF
abundance: NA
d_gene: NA
v_gene: TRBV2
j_gene: TRBJ2-2

CDR3nt: TGTGCCAGCAGCGTAGCTTCTAATAGCGGGGGTAACACAGATACGCAGTATTTT
CDR3aa: CASSVASNSGGNTDTQYF
abundance: NA
d_gene: TRBD2
v_gene: TRBV9
j_gene: TRBJ2-3

CDR3nt: TGTGCCAGCAGCTTCGCCGGGACAGGCCAAAACATTCAGTACTTC
CDR3aa: CASSFAGTGQNIQYF
abundance: NA
d_gene: TRBD1
v_gene: TRBV5-5
j_gene: TRBJ2-4

CDR3nt: TGTGCCACCCGCGGGACAGGGGACACAGATACGCAGTATTTT
CDR3aa: CATRGTGDTDTQYF
abundance: medium-sized
d_gene: TRBD1
v_gene: TRBV15
j_gene: TRBJ2-3

CDR3nt: TGTGCCAGCAGTTTGGACAGGGAGAACACTGAAGCTTTCTTT
CDR3aa: CASSLDRENTEAFF
abundance: NA
d_gene: TRBD1
v_gene: TRBV27
j_gene: TRBJ1-1

CDR3nt: TGTGCCTGGAGTGCACGGGTTGGTGTTGGATTCCCATCCTACGAGCAGTACTTC
CDR3aa: CAWSARVGVGFPSYEQYF
abundance: NA
d_gene: NA
v_gene: TRBV30
j_gene: TRBJ2-7

CDR3nt: TGTGCCAGCAGCTCCGAGCGGGAGTATGGCTACACCTTC
CDR3aa: CASSSEREYGYTF
abundance: NA
d_gene: NA
v_gene: TRBV28
j_gene: TRBJ1-2

CDR3nt: TGTGCCAGCAGTTACTCGTCCCCTATCAACACTGAAGCTTTCTTT
CDR3aa: CASSYSSPINTEAFF
abundance: NA
d_gene: NA
v_gene: TRBV6-5
j_gene: TRBJ1-1

CDR3nt: TGTGCCAGCGCTTACGGACAGGGGAACTATGGCTACACCTTC
CDR3aa: CASAYGQGNYGYTF
abundance: NA
d_gene: TRBD1
v_gene: TRBV2
j_gene: TRBJ1-2

CDR3nt: TGCGCCAGCAGCTTGGGTGTGGGACACCTCTATGGCTACACCTTC
CDR3aa: CASSLGVGHLYGYTF
abundance: NA
d_gene: NA
v_gene: TRBV5-1
j_gene: TRBJ1-2

CDR3nt: TGCGCCAGCAGCGCGACGTTCGGCACAGGGACTGGAAACACCATATATTTT
CDR3aa: CASSATFGTGTGNTIYF
abundance: NA
d_gene: NA
v_gene: TRBV5-1
j_gene: TRBJ1-3

CDR3nt: TGCGCCAGCAGTCACCCCGTTTGTAGGGACAGGGAAAACAGGAATTCACCCCTCCACTTT
CDR3aa: CASSHPVCRDRENRNSPLHF
abundance: NA
d_gene: TRBD1
v_gene: TRBV23-1
j_gene: TRBJ1-6

CDR3nt: TGTGCCTGGATTACAGGGGAAAACTATGGCTACACCTTC
CDR3aa: CAWITGENYGYTF
abundance: NA
d_gene: TRBD1
v_gene: TRBV30
j_gene: TRBJ1-2

CDR3nt: TGTGCCAGCAGCCGGGACAGGGGGCGCGAGCAGTACTTC
CDR3aa: CASSRDRGREQYF
abundance: NA
d_gene: TRBD1
v_gene: TRBV11-2
j_gene: TRBJ2-7

CDR3nt: TGTGCCAGCTCACCACAACAGGCCCTGGAGACCCAGTACTTC
CDR3aa: CASSPQQALETQYF
abundance: NA
d_gene: NA
v_gene: TRBV18
j_gene: TRBJ2-5

CDR3nt: TGTGCCTGGGCTAGCGGGAGAGCAGATACGCAGTATTTT
CDR3aa: CAWASGRADTQYF
abundance: NA
d_gene: TRBD2
v_gene: TRBV30
j_gene: TRBJ2-3

CDR3nt: TGTGCCAGCAGGCTTACAGGGAACACTGAAGCTTTCTTT
CDR3aa: CASRLTGNTEAFF
abundance: once
d_gene: NA
v_gene: TRBV7-9
j_gene: TRBJ1-1

CDR3nt: TGTGCCAGCAGTTTAGGCGGGAGGACCTACGAGCAGTACTTC
CDR3aa: CASSLGGRTYEQYF
abundance: NA
d_gene: TRBD2
v_gene: TRBV28
j_gene: TRBJ2-7

CDR3nt: TGTGCCAGCAGCGGCGAAGGGACAGGCACAGATACGCAGTATTTT
CDR3aa: CASSGEGTGTDTQYF
abundance: NA
d_gene: TRBD1
v_gene: TRBV6-4
j_gene: TRBJ2-3

CDR3nt: TGTGCCAGCAACAGCGGGAGGACAGAGGTATACGAGCAGTACTTC
CDR3aa: CASNSGRTEVYEQYF
abundance: NA
d_gene: TRBD2
v_gene: TRBV6-1
j_gene: TRBJ2-7

CDR3nt: TGCGCCAGCAGCCACGACCGGGACATCTACGGCAATGAGCAGTTCTTC
CDR3aa: CASSHDRDIYGNEQFF
abundance: NA
d_gene: NA
v_gene: TRBV5-1
j_gene: TRBJ2-1

CDR3nt: TGCGCCAGCAGCTTGGCCGGGGAGAACACTGAAGCTTTCTTT
CDR3aa: CASSLAGENTEAFF
abundance: NA
d_gene: NA
v_gene: TRBV5-1
j_gene: TRBJ1-1

CDR3nt: TGTGCCAGCAGCCCGGGGACTAGCGGGGATTACAATGAGCAGTTCTTC
CDR3aa: CASSPGTSGDYNEQFF
abundance: once
d_gene: TRBD2
v_gene: TRBV4-2
j_gene: TRBJ2-1

CDR3nt: TGTGCCAGCGGACAGGGGGGCACCGGGGAGCTGTTTTTT
CDR3aa: CASGQGGTGELFF
abundance: NA
d_gene: TRBD1
v_gene: TRBV6-5
j_gene: TRBJ2-2

CDR3nt: TGTGCCAGCAGTGCCGAGGCTAGCAATGAGCAGTTCTTC
CDR3aa: CASSAEASNEQFF
abundance: NA
d_gene: NA
v_gene: TRBV6-4
j_gene: TRBJ2-1

CDR3nt: TGTGCCAGCAGTTCAACAGCGGGAGCGGCAGATACGCAGTATTTT
CDR3aa: CASSSTAGAADTQYF
abundance: NA
d_gene: TRBD2
v_gene: TRBV6-5
j_gene: TRBJ2-3

CDR3nt: TGTGCCAGCAGCTTAGACCTTTTGACAGGAACCTACGAGCAGTACTTC
CDR3aa: CASSLDLLTGTYEQYF
abundance: NA
d_gene: NA
v_gene: TRBV11-2
j_gene: TRBJ2-7

CDR3nt: TGTGCCAGCAGCCAAGGGCAGGGGAGCACTGAAGCTTTCTTT
CDR3aa: CASSQGQGSTEAFF
abundance: NA
d_gene: NA
v_gene: TRBV4-2
j_gene: TRBJ1-1

CDR3nt: TGTGCCAGCTACAGGGGTGAGCAGTTCTTC
CDR3aa: CASYRGEQFF
abundance: NA
d_gene: TRBD1
v_gene: TRBV5-8
j_gene: TRBJ2-1

CDR3nt: TGTGCCAGCAGTTCTGGACAGGGAAATGAAAAACTGTTTTTT
CDR3aa: CASSSGQGNEKLFF
abundance: few
d_gene: TRBD1
v_gene: TRBV5-4
j_gene: TRBJ1-4

CDR3nt: TGCGCCAGCAGCTGGCGGGACAGGGCCTTCTATAATTCACCCCTCCACTTT
CDR3aa: CASSWRDRAFYNSPLHF
abundance: NA
d_gene: TRBD1
v_gene: TRBV5-1
j_gene: TRBJ1-6

CDR3nt: TGTGCCAGCAGTTTGTTCTCGACAGTCAATAATTCACCCCTCCACTTT
CDR3aa: CASSLFSTVNNSPLHF
abundance: NA
d_gene: NA
v_gene: TRBV28
j_gene: TRBJ1-6

CDR3nt: TGTGCCAGCTCACCACTTGGACAGGGGAATTCACCCCTCCACTTT
CDR3aa: CASSPLGQGNSPLHF
abundance: NA
d_gene: TRBD1
v_gene: TRBV18
j_gene: TRBJ1-6

CDR3nt: TGTGCCAGCAGCTTAAAAGGTGGTCCTACGGGAGGAAAGACCCAGTACTTC
CDR3aa: CASSLKGGPTGGKTQYF
abundance: NA
d_gene: TRBD2
v_gene: TRBV7-3
j_gene: TRBJ2-5

CDR3nt: TGTGCCAGCAGCTTTTCTACAGAGGGTGAGCAGTTCTTC
CDR3aa: CASSFSTEGEQFF
abundance: NA
d_gene: NA
v_gene: TRBV11-2
j_gene: TRBJ2-1

CDR3nt: TGTGCCAGCAGCTTAGAAGGGACTAGCCACAATGAGCAGTTCTTC
CDR3aa: CASSLEGTSHNEQFF
abundance: NA
d_gene: TRBD2
v_gene: TRBV11-3
j_gene: TRBJ2-1

CDR3nt: TGTGCCAGCAGTTCAGGGACAGGGGACGGCACTGAAGCTTTCTTT
CDR3aa: CASSSGTGDGTEAFF
abundance: NA
d_gene: TRBD1
v_gene: TRBV28
j_gene: TRBJ1-1

CDR3nt: TGTGCCAGCAGTTATCACAGGACTAGCGGGAGGGATGAGCAGTTCTTC
CDR3aa: CASSYHRTSGRDEQFF
abundance: NA
d_gene: TRBD2
v_gene: TRBV6-6
j_gene: TRBJ2-1